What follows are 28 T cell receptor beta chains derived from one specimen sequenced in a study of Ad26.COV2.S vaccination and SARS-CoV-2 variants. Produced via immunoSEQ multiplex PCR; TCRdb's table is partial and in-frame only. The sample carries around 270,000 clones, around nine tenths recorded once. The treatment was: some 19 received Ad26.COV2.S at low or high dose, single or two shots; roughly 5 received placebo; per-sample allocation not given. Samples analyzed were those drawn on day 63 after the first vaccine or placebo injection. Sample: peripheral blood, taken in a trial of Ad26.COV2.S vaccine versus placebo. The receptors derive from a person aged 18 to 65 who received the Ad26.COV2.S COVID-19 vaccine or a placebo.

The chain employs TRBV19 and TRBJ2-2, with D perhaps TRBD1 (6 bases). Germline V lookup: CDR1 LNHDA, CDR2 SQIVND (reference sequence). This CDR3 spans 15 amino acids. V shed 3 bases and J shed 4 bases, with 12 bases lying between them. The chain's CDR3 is CASSMDQGFTGELFF. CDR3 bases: TGTGCCAGTAGTATGGACCAGGGGTTCACCGGGGAGCTGTTTTTT.

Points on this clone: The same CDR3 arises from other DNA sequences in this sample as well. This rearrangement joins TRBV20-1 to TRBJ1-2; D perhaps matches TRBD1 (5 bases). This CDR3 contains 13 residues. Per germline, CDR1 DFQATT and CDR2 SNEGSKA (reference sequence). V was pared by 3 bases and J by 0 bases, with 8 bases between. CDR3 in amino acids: CSASRGPNYGYTF. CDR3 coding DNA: TGCAGTGCTAGTAGGGGACCTAACTATGGCTACACCTTC.

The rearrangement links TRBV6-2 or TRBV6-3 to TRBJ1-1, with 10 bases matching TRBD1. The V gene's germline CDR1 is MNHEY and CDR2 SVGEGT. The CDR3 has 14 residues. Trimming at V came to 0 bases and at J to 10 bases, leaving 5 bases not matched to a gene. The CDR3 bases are TGTGCCAGCAGTTACTCTGGGACAGGGGTAATAGCTTTCTTT. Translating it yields CASSYSGTGVIAFF.

In DNA, the CDR3 is TGTGCCAGCAGACCTGACAGGGTCTTGAATCAGCCCCAGCATTTT. Translated: CASRPDRVLNQPQHF. The V call is TRBV7-2, the J call TRBJ1-5; 7 nucleotides agree with TRBD1. There are 15 residues in the CDR3. Looked up from germline, CDR1 is SGHTA and CDR2 is FQGNSA. V was pared by 6 bases and J by 4 bases, with 9 bases of the junction left unmatched.

The CDR3 loop reads CASSRPLIYGYTF. CDR3 DNA sequence: TGTGCCAGCAGCAGACCATTAATCTATGGCTACACCTTC. This chain joins TRBV7-9 and TRBJ1-2; no definite D call. The CDR3 is 13 residues long. Germline loops: CDR1 SEHNR, CDR2 FQNEAQ (reference sequence). The ends were cut back, 5 bases at V and 4 bases at J, with 11 bases in the middle.

The CDR3 nucleotides read TGTGCCAGCAGCCCTCCGGGTGCGGGAGGCCCTCATGGCGAGCAGTACGTC. Protein: CASSPPGAGGPHGEQYV. The chain employs TRBV7-9 and TRBJ2-7, with TRBD2 matching 8 bases. The CDR3 is 17 amino acids. V lost 5 bases to trimming and J lost 6 bases; unmatched junction nucleotides: 18. Germline CDR1 SEHNR, CDR2 FQNEAQ (reference sequence).

CDR3: CASSLSPPEQFF. The CDR3 nucleotides read TGTGCCAGCAGCTTGAGTCCCCCTGAGCAGTTCTTC. The J gene is TRBJ2-1, the V gene TRBV11-2; D uncertain. Germline CDR1 reads SGHAT; CDR2 reads FQNNGV. The V end was cut by 3 bases, the J end by 9 bases, with 9 bases between. The CDR3 has 12 residues. Complete variable domain (other parts from reference TRBV11-2 and TRBJ2-1): EAGVAQSPRYKIIEKRQSVAFWCNPISGHATLYWYQQILGQGPKLLIQFQNNGVVDDSQLPKDRFSAERLKGVDSTLKIQPAKLEDSAVYLCASSLSPPEQFFGPGTRLTVL.

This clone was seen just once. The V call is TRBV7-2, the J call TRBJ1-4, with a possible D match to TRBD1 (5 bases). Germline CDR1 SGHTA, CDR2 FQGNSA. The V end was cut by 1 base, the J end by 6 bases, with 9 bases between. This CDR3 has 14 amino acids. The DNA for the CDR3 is TGTGCCAGCAGCTTAGGAGGAGGGGATGAAAAACTGTTTTTT. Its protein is CASSLGGGDEKLFF.

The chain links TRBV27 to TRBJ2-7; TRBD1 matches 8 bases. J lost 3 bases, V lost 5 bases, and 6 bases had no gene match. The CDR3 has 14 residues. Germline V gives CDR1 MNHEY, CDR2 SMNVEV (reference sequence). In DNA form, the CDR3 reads TGTGCCAGCAGTGAGGACAGGGCGTACTACGAGCAGTACTTC. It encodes CASSEDRAYYEQYF.

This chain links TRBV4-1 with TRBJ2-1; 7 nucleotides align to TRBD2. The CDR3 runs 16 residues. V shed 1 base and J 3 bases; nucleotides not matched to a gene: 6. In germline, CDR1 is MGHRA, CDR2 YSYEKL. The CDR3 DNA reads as TGCGCCAGCAGCCAAGCTCTAGCGGCCCTCTACAATGAGCAGTTCTTC. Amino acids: CASSQALAALYNEQFF.

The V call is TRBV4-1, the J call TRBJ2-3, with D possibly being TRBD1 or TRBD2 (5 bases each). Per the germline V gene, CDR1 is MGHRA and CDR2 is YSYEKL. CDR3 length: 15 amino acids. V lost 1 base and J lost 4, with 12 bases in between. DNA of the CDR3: TGCGCCAGCAGCCAAGTAGGGGTGGGGGCAGATACGCAGTATTTT. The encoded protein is CASSQVGVGADTQYF.

Here the CDR3 DNA reads TGTGCCATCCGGTCGGACAGTAAAGGGAACACCATATATTTT. As protein: CAIRSDSKGNTIYF. The gene calls are TRBV10-3 and TRBJ1-3; D perhaps matches TRBD1 (6 bases). There are 14 residues in the CDR3. The germline V gene encodes CDR1 ENHRY and CDR2 SYGVKD. Trimming removed 8 bases from V and 7 bases from J, with 18 bases in between.

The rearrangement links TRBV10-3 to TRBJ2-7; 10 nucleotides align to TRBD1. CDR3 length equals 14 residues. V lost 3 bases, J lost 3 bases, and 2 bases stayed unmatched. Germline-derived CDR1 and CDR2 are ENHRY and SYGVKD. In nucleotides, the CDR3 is TGTGCCATCAGTGAAGACAGGGGGCACTACGAGCAGTACTTC. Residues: CAISEDRGHYEQYF.

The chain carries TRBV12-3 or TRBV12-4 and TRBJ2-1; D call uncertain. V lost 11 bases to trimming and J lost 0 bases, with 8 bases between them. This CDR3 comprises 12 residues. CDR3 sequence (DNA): TGTGCCTCTAAGAGCTCCTACAATGAGCAGTTCTTC. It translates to CASKSSYNEQFF.

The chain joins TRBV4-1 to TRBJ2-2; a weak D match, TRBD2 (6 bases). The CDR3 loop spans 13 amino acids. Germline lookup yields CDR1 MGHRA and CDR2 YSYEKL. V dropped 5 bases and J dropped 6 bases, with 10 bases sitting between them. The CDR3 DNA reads TGCGCCAGCAGCTCCCAGCGGGCCGGGGAGCTGTTTTTT. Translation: CASSSQRAGELFF.

The CDR3 coding sequence is TGTGCCTGGAGTGTACGGGTGTGGCAGGGGACTGAAGCTTTCTTT. It yields the protein CAWSVRVWQGTEAFF. The chain carries TRBV30 and TRBJ1-1; tentative D call: TRBD1 (6 bases). The germline CDR1 and CDR2 sequences are GTSNPN and SVGIG (reference sequence). The CDR3 has 15 amino acids. Trimming removed 0 bases from V and 5 bases from J, with 16 bases in between.

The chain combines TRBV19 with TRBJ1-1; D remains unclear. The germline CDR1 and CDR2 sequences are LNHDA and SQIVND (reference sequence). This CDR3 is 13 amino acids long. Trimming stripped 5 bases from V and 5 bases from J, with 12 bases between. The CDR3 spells CASSPHGDTEAFF. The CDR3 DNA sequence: TGTGCCAGTAGTCCCCACGGGGATACTGAAGCTTTCTTT.

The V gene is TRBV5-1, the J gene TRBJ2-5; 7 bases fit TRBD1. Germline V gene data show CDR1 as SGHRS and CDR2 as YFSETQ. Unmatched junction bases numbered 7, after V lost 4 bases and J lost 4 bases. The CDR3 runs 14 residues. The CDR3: CASSSRQGRETQYF. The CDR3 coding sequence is TGCGCCAGCAGCAGCAGACAGGGACGAGAGACCCAGTACTTC.

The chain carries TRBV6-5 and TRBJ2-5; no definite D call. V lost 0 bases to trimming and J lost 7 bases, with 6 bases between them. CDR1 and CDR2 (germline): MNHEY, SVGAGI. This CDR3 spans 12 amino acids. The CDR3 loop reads CASSYSTGTQYF. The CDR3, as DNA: TGTGCCAGCAGTTACTCGACGGGGACCCAGTACTTC.

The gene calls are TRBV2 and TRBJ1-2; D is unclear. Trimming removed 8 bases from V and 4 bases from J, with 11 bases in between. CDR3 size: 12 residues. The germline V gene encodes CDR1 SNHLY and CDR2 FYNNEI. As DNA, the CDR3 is TGTGCCAGCGGGATACGGACCTATGGCTACACCTTC. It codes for CASGIRTYGYTF.

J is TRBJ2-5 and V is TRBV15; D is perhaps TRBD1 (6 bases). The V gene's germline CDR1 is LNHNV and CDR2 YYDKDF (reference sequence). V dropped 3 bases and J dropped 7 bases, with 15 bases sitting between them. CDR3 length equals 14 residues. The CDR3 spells CATSSLTGGGTQYF. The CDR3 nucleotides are TGTGCCACCAGCAGCCTGACAGGTGGAGGGACCCAGTACTTC.

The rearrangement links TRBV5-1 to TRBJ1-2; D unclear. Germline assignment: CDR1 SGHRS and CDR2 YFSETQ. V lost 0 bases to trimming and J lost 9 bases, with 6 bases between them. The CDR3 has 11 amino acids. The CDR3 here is CASSLGRSYTF. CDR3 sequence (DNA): TGCGCCAGCAGCTTGGGCCGTAGCTACACCTTC.

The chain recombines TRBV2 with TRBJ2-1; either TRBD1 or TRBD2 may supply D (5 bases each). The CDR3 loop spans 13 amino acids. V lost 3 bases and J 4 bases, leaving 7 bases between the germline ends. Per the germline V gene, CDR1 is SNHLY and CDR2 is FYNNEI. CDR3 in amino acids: CASSEWGYNEQFF. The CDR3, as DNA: TGTGCCAGCAGTGAGTGGGGGTACAATGAGCAGTTCTTC.

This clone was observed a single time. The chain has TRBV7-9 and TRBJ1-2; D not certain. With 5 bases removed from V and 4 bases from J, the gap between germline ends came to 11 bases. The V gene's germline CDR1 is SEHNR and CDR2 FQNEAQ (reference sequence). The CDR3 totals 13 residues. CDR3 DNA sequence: TGTGCCAGCAGCCCCACAGAGCTCTATGGCTACACCTTC. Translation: CASSPTELYGYTF. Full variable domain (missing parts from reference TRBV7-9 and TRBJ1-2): DTGVSQNPRHKITKRGQNVTFRCDPISEHNRLYWYRQTLGQGPEFLTYFQNEAQLEKSRLLSDRFSAERPKGSFSTLEIQRTEQGDSAMYLCASSPTELYGYTFGSGTRLTVV.

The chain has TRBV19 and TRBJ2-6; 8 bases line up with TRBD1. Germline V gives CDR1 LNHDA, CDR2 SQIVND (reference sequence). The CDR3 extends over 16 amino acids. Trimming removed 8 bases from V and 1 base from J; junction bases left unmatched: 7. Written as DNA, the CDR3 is TGTGCCAGTGAGACAGGGGCGCTTTCTGGGGCCAACGTCCTGACTTTC. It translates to CASETGALSGANVLTF. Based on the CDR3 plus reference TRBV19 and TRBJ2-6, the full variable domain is DGGITQSPKYLFRKEGQNVTLSCEQNLNHDAMYWYRQDPGQGLRLIYYSQIVNDFQKGDIAEGYSVSREKKESFPLTVTSAQKNPTAFYLCASETGALSGANVLTFGAGSRLTVL.

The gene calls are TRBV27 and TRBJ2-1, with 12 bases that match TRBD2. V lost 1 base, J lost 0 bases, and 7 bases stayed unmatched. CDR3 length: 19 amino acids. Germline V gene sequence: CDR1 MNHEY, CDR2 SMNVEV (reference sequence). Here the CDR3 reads CASSLLGTSGLSSYNEQFF. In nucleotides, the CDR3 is TGTGCCAGCAGTTTATTGGGGACTAGCGGGTTAAGCTCCTACAATGAGCAGTTCTTC.

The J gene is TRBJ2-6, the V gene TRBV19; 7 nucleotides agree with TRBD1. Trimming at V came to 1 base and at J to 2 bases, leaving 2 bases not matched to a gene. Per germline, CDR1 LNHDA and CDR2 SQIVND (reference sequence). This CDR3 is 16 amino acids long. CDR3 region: CASSIGTGAGANVLTF. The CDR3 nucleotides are TGTGCCAGTAGTATAGGCACAGGGGCTGGGGCCAACGTCCTGACTTTC.

CDR3 DNA sequence: TGTGCCAGCAGCTCTTCCGGGACTAGCTGGGATACGCAGTATTTT. Protein product: CASSSSGTSWDTQYF. The chain couples TRBV7-2 to TRBJ2-3, with 9 bases matching TRBD2. Germline trimming cut 4 bases from V and 6 bases from J; bases unmatched to any gene: 8. CDR1 SGHTA and CDR2 FQGNSA come from the germline V gene. The CDR3 contains 15 residues.